Below are 20 T cell receptor beta chains sequenced from a single sample in a study of CD8 T cells in Susac syndrome. RNA totalling about 0.45 to 1 ug underwent reverse transcription with random hexamers. MiXCR was run by TCRdb on the immunoSEQ multiplex PCR reads, yielding one entry per CDR3 protein. Of about 250,000 distinct CDR3 sequences listed, over 85% are singletons. Material for sequencing was CD4+ T cells from PBMCs. The source of these receptors is a human donor with multiple sclerosis.

The chain links TRBV6-1 to TRBJ2-3; D uncertain. This CDR3 region has 16 residues. Germline V gene sequence: CDR1 MNHNS, CDR2 SASEGT. Trimming shortened V by 0 bases and J by 1 base, and 11 bases separated the two germline ends. The CDR3: CASSEAGKGGTDTQYF. The CDR3 DNA sequence: TGTGCCAGCAGTGAAGCGGGCAAGGGCGGCACAGATACGCAGTATTTT.

The chain is built from TRBV27 and TRBJ2-1; 7 nucleotides align to TRBD2. CDR1 MNHEY and CDR2 SMNVEV come from the germline V gene (reference sequence). There are 16 residues in the CDR3. Trimming cost V 6 bases and J 3 bases; bases outside gene matches: 11. The CDR3, as DNA: TGTGCCAGCAGCTCAATTGGGAGGGGCCTCTACAATGAGCAGTTCTTC. This sequence encodes CASSSIGRGLYNEQFF.

This clonotype has just one count. The V and J genes are TRBV12-3 or TRBV12-4 and TRBJ2-2; the D call may be TRBD1 or TRBD2 (6 bases each). CDR3 length equals 14 residues. V lost 5 bases to trimming and J lost 3 bases, with 10 bases between them. The CDR3 region is CASSRRGDTGELFF. The DNA for the CDR3 is TGTGCCAGCAGTCGGAGGGGGGACACCGGGGAGCTGTTTTTT.

The J gene is TRBJ1-6, the V gene TRBV5-1; possibly TRBD1 for D (5 bases). V lost 0 bases to trimming and J lost 7 bases, with 11 bases between them. CDR1 SGHRS and CDR2 YFSETQ come from the germline V gene. The CDR3 totals 15 residues. CDR3 residues: CASSLVAGANSPLHF. In nucleotides, the CDR3 is TGCGCCAGCAGCTTGGTCGCTGGGGCCAATTCACCCCTCCACTTT.

This clonotype was recorded only once. The chain combines TRBV20-1 with TRBJ2-7; the match to TRBD2 covers 8 bases. The CDR3 totals 14 residues. The ends lost 1 base at V and 3 bases at J; junction bases unmatched: 5. Germline values: CDR1 DFQATT, CDR2 SNEGSKA (reference sequence). The CDR3 coding sequence is TGCAGTGCTAGAGTGGGAGCGGGGGTCTACGAGCAGTACTTC. This encodes CSARVGAGVYEQYF.

The chain couples TRBV5-4 to TRBJ2-1; 10 positions match TRBD2. The CDR3 spans 16 residues. The V segment lost 0 bases and the J segment 4 bases; nucleotides outside the gene matches: 4. Germline values: CDR1 SGHNT, CDR2 YYREEE (reference sequence). The CDR3 coding sequence is TGTGCCAGCAGCTTGGCTAGCGGGAGATATTACAATGAGCAGTTCTTC. Its translation: CASSLASGRYYNEQFF.

There are a few counts of this clonotype. The rearrangement links TRBV4-2 to TRBJ1-4, with D possibly matching TRBD1 (5 bases). The CDR3 contains 15 residues. Trimming took 0 bases from V and 10 from J, leaving 15 bases between them. Germline CDR1 reads LGHNA; CDR2 reads YNFKEQ. The DNA for the CDR3 is TGTGCCAGCAGCCAAGAACTAAGGGTTCAGGGAAAACTGTTTTTT. Its translation: CASSQELRVQGKLFF.

The V gene is TRBV30, the J gene TRBJ1-1; the D gene is possibly TRBD1 (5 bases). Trimming cost V 4 bases and J 3 bases, with 15 bases left between them. The CDR3 runs to 14 residues. Germline V lookup: CDR1 GTSNPN, CDR2 SVGIG (reference sequence). The CDR3 is CAWTMTEGYTEAFF. For the CDR3, the DNA is TGTGCCTGGACCATGACAGAGGGCTACACTGAAGCTTTCTTT. The whole variable domain, remainder taken from reference TRBV30 and TRBJ1-1, is SQTIHQWPATLVQPVGSPLSLECTVEGTSNPNLYWYRQAAGRGLQLLFYSVGIGQISSEVPQNLSASRPQDRQFILSSKKLLLSDSGFYLCAWTMTEGYTEAFFGQGTRLTVV.

This chain connects TRBV13 to TRBJ2-6; 9 bases are a match to TRBD2. Germline V gives CDR1 PRHDT, CDR2 FYEKMQ (reference sequence). The CDR3 covers 18 residues. V shed 4 bases, J shed 0 bases, and the junction held 7 bases outside the gene matches. The CDR3 spells CASSSLGGRGSGANVLTF. Here the CDR3 DNA reads TGTGCCAGCAGCTCCCTTGGCGGGAGGGGCTCTGGGGCCAACGTCCTGACTTTC.

The V call is TRBV6-6, the J call TRBJ1-5; D is unresolved. V lost 4 bases and J lost 1, with 11 bases in between. CDR3 size: 15 residues. From germline, CDR1 is MNHNY and CDR2 SVGAGI (reference sequence). CDR3 in amino acids: CASSFAADSNQPQHF. The CDR3 DNA is TGTGCCAGCAGTTTTGCAGCGGACAGCAATCAGCCCCAGCATTTT.

A few counts support this clonotype. The chain links TRBV13 to TRBJ2-7, with D maybe TRBD2 (5 bases). The CDR3 sequence is 14 residues long. Germline assignment: CDR1 PRHDT and CDR2 FYEKMQ (reference sequence). The V and J ends lost 1 base and 3 bases respectively, with 10 bases between them. The CDR3: CASSLAGGGYEQYF. In DNA, the CDR3 is TGTGCCAGCAGCTTAGCGGGCGGAGGCTACGAGCAGTACTTC.

This rearrangement joins TRBV2 to TRBJ2-7; 11 bases fit TRBD2. V lost 6 bases and J lost 5; bases outside the gene matches: 6. CDR3 size: 14 residues. Germline loops: CDR1 SNHLY, CDR2 FYNNEI. This CDR3 reads CASRLAGGLNEQYV. The CDR3 DNA follows: TGTGCCAGCAGGTTAGCGGGAGGGCTGAACGAGCAGTACGTC.

The V call is TRBV24-1, the J call TRBJ2-1, with D perhaps TRBD1 (6 bases). Germline V gives CDR1 KGHDR, CDR2 SFDVKD. The V and J ends lost 3 bases and 9 bases respectively, with 14 bases between them. CDR3 length equals 14 residues. The DNA for the CDR3 is TGTGCCACCAGTGATCCGCCAGGGGTCAGTGAGCAGTTCTTC. Translation: CATSDPPGVSEQFF.

This chain joins TRBV3-1 and TRBJ2-1, with TRBD1 matching over 9 bases. V shed 4 bases and J 3 bases; nucleotides not matched to a gene: 1. CDR1 is LGHDT, CDR2 YNNKEL, per germline (reference sequence). The CDR3 loop spans 14 amino acids. The CDR3 DNA reads as TGTGCCAGCAGCCCGACAGGGGGCTACAATGAGCAGTTCTTC. Amino acids: CASSPTGGYNEQFF.

The chain combines TRBV6-1 with TRBJ2-1, with 7 bases matching TRBD2. Germline V gene data show CDR1 as MNHNS and CDR2 as SASEGT. V lost 5 bases and J lost 3; bases outside the gene matches: 13. The CDR3 sequence is 17 residues long. For the CDR3, the DNA is TGTGCCAGCAGTCGCACTCCTCCGGGACTAAACTACAATGAGCAGTTCTTC. It codes for CASSRTPPGLNYNEQFF.

J is TRBJ1-3 and V is TRBV28; 7 positions agree with TRBD1. Germline CDR1 reads MDHEN; CDR2 reads SYDVKM. V shed 5 bases and J 4 bases; nucleotides not matched to a gene: 8. The CDR3 extends over 15 amino acids. As DNA, the CDR3 is TGTGCCAGCAGTCTCCCGGGACAGCTAGGAAACACCATATATTTT. It yields the protein CASSLPGQLGNTIYF.

J is TRBJ2-3 and V is TRBV24-1; no definite D call. This CDR3 spans 12 amino acids. The germline V gene has CDR1 KGHDR and CDR2 SFDVKD. V lost 3 bases and J lost 4, with 4 bases in between. CDR3 coding DNA: TGTGCCACCAGTGATCAGCCAGATACGCAGTATTTT. This codes for CATSDQPDTQYF.

The rearrangement links TRBV29-1 to TRBJ1-3; D possibly corresponds to TRBD1 (5 bases). CDR3 length: 12 amino acids. V was cut by 4 bases and J by 2 bases, with 6 bases left in between. The germline V gene encodes CDR1 SQVTM and CDR2 ANQGSEA. The CDR3 loop reads CSVGRAGNTIYF. DNA for the CDR3: TGCAGCGTTGGCAGGGCTGGAAACACCATATATTTT.

The chain has TRBV7-8 and TRBJ1-4, with D possibly being TRBD1 (6 bases). The CDR3 covers 13 residues. V gave up 5 bases and J gave up 8 bases, with 12 bases separating them. CDR1 is SGHVS, CDR2 FQNEAQ, per germline. The CDR3 DNA reads TGTGCCAGCAGCAAGGGACACCGAGAAAAACTGTTTTTT. Protein sequence: CASSKGHREKLFF.

The chain couples TRBV7-9 to TRBJ2-3, with D possibly being TRBD1 (7 bases). The length of the CDR3 is 15 residues. Trimming removed 4 bases from V and 2 bases from J, with 13 bases in between. The germline V gene has CDR1 SEHNR and CDR2 FQNEAQ (reference sequence). The CDR3 reads CASSYPGGSTDTQYF. CDR3 DNA sequence: TGTGCCAGCAGCTACCCAGGGGGGTCCACAGATACGCAGTATTTT.